This record looks at one TCR beta chain sequence and its context. The target antigen is unknown. The germline CDR1 and CDR2 sequences are DFQATT and SNEGSKA (reference sequence). V was cut by 6 bases and J by 0 bases, with 12 bases left in between. The CDR3 consists of 13 residues. The data stem from a study of T-cell memory formation after mild COVID-19. In the study overall: Clustering of TCRs was largely donor specific. Broader study findings: Specificity for SARS-CoV-2 was not confirmed among the second-wave clones peaking on day 37. Clones shrinking between day 15 and 85 showed a balanced CD4/CD8 split, and those that grew later tilted toward CD4+.

Constant-segment primers served in 5'RACE that generated TCR alpha and TCR beta cDNA libraries bearing sample barcodes and UMIs. TCRdb itself ran the 5' RACE reads through MiXCR, one entry per CDR3 protein. The sample lists around 340,000 distinct CDR3 sequences, 10% to 15% seen once, with about a fifth in the top ten. The clonotype originates from a man aged 18 to 29 who had mild COVID-19 (a few samples of this study predate the infection). Cell type and time point are not known. The sample consisted of PBMCs or a T cell subset sorted from them (not recorded which). The V gene is TRBV20-1, the J gene TRBJ2-7; no clear D. CDR3 sequence: CSAGRIGSYEQYF. CDR3 coding DNA: TGCAGTGCCGGCCGGATCGGCTCCTACGAGCAGTACTTC.